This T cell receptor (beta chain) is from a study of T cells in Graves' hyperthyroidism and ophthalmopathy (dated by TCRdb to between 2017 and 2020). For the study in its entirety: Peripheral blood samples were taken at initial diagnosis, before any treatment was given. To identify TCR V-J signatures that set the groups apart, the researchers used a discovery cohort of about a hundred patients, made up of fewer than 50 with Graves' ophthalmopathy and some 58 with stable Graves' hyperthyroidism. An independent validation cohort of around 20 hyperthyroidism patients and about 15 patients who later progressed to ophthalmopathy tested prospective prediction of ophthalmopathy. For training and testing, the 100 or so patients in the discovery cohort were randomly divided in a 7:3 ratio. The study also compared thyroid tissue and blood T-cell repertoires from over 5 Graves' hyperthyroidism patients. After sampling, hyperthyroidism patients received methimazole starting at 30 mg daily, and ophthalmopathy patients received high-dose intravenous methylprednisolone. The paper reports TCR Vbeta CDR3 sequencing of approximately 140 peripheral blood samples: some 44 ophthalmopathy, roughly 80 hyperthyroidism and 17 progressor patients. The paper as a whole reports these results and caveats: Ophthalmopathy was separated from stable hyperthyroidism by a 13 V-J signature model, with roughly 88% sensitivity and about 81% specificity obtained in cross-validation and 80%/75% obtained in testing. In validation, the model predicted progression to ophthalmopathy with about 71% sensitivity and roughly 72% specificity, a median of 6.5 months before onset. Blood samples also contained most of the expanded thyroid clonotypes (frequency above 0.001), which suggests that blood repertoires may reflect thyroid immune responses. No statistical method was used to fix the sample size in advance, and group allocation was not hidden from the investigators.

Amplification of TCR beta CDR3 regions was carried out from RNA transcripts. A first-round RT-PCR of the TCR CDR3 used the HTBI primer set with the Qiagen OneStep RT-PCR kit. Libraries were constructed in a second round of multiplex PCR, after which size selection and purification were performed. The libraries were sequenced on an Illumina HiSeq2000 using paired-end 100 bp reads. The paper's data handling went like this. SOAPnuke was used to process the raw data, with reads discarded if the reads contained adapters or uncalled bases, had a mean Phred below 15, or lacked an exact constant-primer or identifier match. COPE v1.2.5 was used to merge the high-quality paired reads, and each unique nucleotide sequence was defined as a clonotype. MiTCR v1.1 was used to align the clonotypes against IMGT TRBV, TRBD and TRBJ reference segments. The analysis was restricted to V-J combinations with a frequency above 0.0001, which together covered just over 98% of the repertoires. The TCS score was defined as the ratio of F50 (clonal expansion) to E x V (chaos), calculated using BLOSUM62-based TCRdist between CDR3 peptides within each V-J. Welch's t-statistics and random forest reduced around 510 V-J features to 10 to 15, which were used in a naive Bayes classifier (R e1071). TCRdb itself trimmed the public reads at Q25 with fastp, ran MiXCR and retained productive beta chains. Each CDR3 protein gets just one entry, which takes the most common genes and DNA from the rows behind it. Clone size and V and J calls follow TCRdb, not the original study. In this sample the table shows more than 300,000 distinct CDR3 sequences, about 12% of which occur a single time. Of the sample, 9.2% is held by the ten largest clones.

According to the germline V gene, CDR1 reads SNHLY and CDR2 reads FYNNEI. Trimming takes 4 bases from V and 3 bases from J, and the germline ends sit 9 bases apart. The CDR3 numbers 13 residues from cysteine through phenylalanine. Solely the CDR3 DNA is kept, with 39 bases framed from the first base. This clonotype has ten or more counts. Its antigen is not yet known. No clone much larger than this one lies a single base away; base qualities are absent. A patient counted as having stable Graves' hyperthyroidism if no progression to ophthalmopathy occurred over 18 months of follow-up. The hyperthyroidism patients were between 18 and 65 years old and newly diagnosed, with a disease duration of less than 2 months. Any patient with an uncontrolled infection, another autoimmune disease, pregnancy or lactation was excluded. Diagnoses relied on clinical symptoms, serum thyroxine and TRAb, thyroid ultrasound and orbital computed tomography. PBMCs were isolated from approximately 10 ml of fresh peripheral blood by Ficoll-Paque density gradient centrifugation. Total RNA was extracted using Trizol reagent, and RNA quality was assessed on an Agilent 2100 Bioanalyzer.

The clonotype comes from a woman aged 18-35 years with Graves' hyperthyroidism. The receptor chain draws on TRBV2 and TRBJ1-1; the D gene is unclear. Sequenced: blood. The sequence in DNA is TGTGCCAGCAGTGGGCAGCTGGACACTGAAGCTTTCTTT. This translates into CASSGQLDTEAFF.